A selection of T cell receptor beta chains follows, all from one sample in a study of T cell responses to AZD1222 COVID-19 vaccine. Profiling relied on immunoSEQ multiplex PCR, and the TCRdb table lists in-frame clones only, not all of them. The repertoire has fewer than 110,000 clones, roughly 86% of them found once; the top ten carry around 9.6%. The material was peripheral blood, obtained 28 days after the second AZD1222 dose. The receptors originated from an adult who received the AZD1222 COVID-19 vaccine. Each CDR3 is given with its conserved first and last residue. A D gene is named only where the DNA matches it firmly. Clone size appears in some rows only: once, few, many, or a class for an expanded clone.

v_call	j_call	d_call	clone_size	cdr3_aa	cdr3_nt
TRBV28	TRBJ2-3	TRBD2	NA	CASSSSGGATDTQYF	TGTGCCAGCAGTTCTAGCGGGGGGGCGACAGATACGCAGTATTTT
TRBV28	TRBJ2-6	TRBD2	NA	CASTVTSGRSGANVLTF	TGTGCCAGCACCGTGACTAGCGGGAGGTCTGGGGCCAACGTCCTGACTTTC
TRBV5-1	TRBJ2-3	NA	NA	CASSLASGAPSSTDTQYF	TGCGCCAGCAGCTTGGCCTCAGGGGCCCCATCTAGCACAGATACGCAGTATTTT
TRBV4-1	TRBJ1-2	NA	NA	CASSQDLDRSIYF	TGCGCCAGCAGCCAAGATCTAGACAGGTCCATTTACTTC
TRBV3-1/TRBV3-2	TRBJ1-1	TRBD1	once	CASSHTPGTGGEAFF	TGTGCCAGCAGCCACACGCCCGGGACAGGGGGAGAAGCTTTCTTT
TRBV7-3	TRBJ1-1	NA	NA	CASSMGPLTEAFF	TGTGCCAGCAGCATGGGACCGCTCACTGAAGCTTTCTTT
TRBV9	TRBJ2-6	NA	NA	CASSPGGYSGANVLTF	TGTGCCAGCAGCCCCGGCGGGTACTCTGGGGCCAACGTCCTGACTTTC
TRBV5-1	TRBJ2-5	NA	few	CASSVLGQETQYF	TGCGCCAGCAGCGTCCTGGGGCAAGAGACCCAGTACTTC
TRBV18	TRBJ2-5	NA	NA	CASSPLLGGETQYF	TGTGCCAGCTCACCCCTACTGGGTGGTGAGACCCAGTACTTC
TRBV7-6	TRBJ2-2	TRBD1	NA	CASSLGQGVVTGELFF	TGTGCCAGCAGCTTAGGGCAGGGGGTTGTAACCGGGGAGCTGTTTTTT
TRBV5-6	TRBJ1-3	NA	NA	CASSSTGFRFGNTIYF	TGTGCCAGCAGCTCGACAGGTTTTAGATTTGGAAACACCATATATTTT
TRBV6-5	TRBJ1-1	NA	once	CASSPDARHEAFF	TGTGCCAGCAGTCCCGACGCCAGGCATGAAGCTTTCTTT
TRBV7-2	TRBJ2-7	TRBD2	NA	CASSPVAGPYEQYF	TGTGCCAGCAGTCCGGTAGCGGGCCCCTACGAGCAGTACTTC
TRBV7-8	TRBJ1-2	NA	NA	CASTGGETVRGYTF	TGTGCCAGCACTGGGGGGGAGACGGTCCGCGGCTACACCTTC
TRBV5-1	TRBJ2-3	NA	NA	CASSLYTSTDTQYF	TGCGCCAGCAGCTTGTACACAAGCACAGATACGCAGTATTTT
TRBV6-5	TRBJ1-6	NA	NA	CASSYSGTADNSPLHF	TGTGCCAGCAGTTACTCTGGGACGGCTGATAATTCACCCCTCCACTTT
TRBV7-9	TRBJ1-1	NA	NA	CASSLVMGRDTEAFF	TGTGCCAGCAGCTTAGTTATGGGTAGGGACACTGAAGCTTTCTTT
TRBV5-6	TRBJ1-6	NA	NA	CASSLAGPWDSPLHF	TGTGCCAGCAGCTTGGCCGGACCCTGGGATTCACCCCTCCACTTT
TRBV6-5	TRBJ2-7	TRBD1	NA	CASSPGTAQYEQYF	TGTGCCAGCTCGCCCGGGACAGCGCAGTACGAGCAGTACTTC
TRBV6-1	TRBJ1-1	NA	NA	CASSEASATEAFF	TGTGCCAGCAGTGAAGCGTCCGCCACTGAAGCTTTCTTT
TRBV27	TRBJ1-5	TRBD1	NA	CASSEQTGGSGQPQHF	TGTGCCAGCAGTGAACAGACAGGGGGCTCGGGGCAGCCCCAGCATTTT
TRBV24-1	TRBJ2-3	TRBD2	NA	CATSPRTSGSTDTQYF	TGTGCCACCAGCCCCCGGACTAGCGGAAGCACAGATACGCAGTATTTT
TRBV7-7	TRBJ2-5	NA	NA	CASSPTGTSETQYF	TGTGCTAGCAGCCCTACCGGGACATCCGAGACCCAGTACTTC
TRBV11-2	TRBJ2-7	NA	once	CASSFDYEQYF	TGTGCCAGCAGCTTTGACTACGAGCAGTACTTC
TRBV5-6	TRBJ2-7	NA	few	CASSSLTQQFSYEQYF	TGTGCCAGCAGCTCCCTCACGCAACAGTTCTCCTACGAGCAGTACTTC
TRBV3-1/TRBV3-2	TRBJ2-2	TRBD2	NA	CASSRTSADTGELFF	TGTGCCAGCAGCAGGACTAGCGCGGACACCGGGGAGCTGTTTTTT
TRBV7-2	TRBJ1-2	TRBD1	NA	CASSSYTGGNVYGYTF	TGTGCCAGCAGCTCTTACACAGGGGGTAATGTCTATGGCTACACCTTC
TRBV12-3/TRBV12-4	TRBJ1-2	TRBD1	NA	CASSHRGGYTF	TGTGCCAGCAGTCACAGGGGTGGCTACACCTTC
TRBV4-3	TRBJ2-1	TRBD2	NA	CASSQDRASGRYNEQFF	TGCGCCAGCAGCCAAGATAGGGCTAGCGGGAGGTACAATGAGCAGTTCTTC
TRBV2	TRBJ2-3	TRBD1	NA	CASRYRGVHDTQYF	TGTGCCAGCAGATACAGGGGAGTACACGATACGCAGTATTTT
TRBV12-2	TRBJ2-7	NA	NA	CASRLAQTGGSIEQYF	TGTGCAAGTCGCTTAGCGCAAACAGGGGGGTCGATCGAGCAGTACTTC
TRBV7-2	TRBJ2-4	NA	once	CASSLDSTERAKNIQYF	TGTGCCAGCAGCTTAGACAGCACCGAAAGAGCCAAAAACATTCAGTACTTC
TRBV28	TRBJ1-5	TRBD1	NA	CASSLGTGNQPQHF	TGTGCCAGCAGTTTAGGGACAGGGAACCAGCCCCAGCATTTT
TRBV3-1/TRBV3-2	TRBJ2-2	NA	NA	CASSQIRAGTGELFF	TGTGCCAGCAGCCAAATCCGAGCAGGGACCGGGGAGCTGTTTTTT
TRBV7-9	TRBJ2-7	TRBD1	NA	CASQIGTVYEQYF	TGTGCCAGCCAAATCGGGACAGTGTACGAGCAGTACTTC
TRBV3-1/TRBV3-2	TRBJ2-5	NA	few	CASSQGAIQETQYF	TGTGCCAGCAGCCAAGGGGCCATCCAAGAGACCCAGTACTTC
TRBV7-9	TRBJ1-2	NA	NA	CASSLERTDGYTF	TGTGCCAGCAGCTTAGAACGGACAGATGGCTACACCTTC
TRBV5-1	TRBJ1-4	NA	NA	CASSLSPGGVGEKLFF	TGCGCCAGCAGCTTGTCCCCTGGGGGGGTAGGTGAAAAACTGTTTTTT
TRBV2	TRBJ2-7	NA	NA	CASRGASGRGEQYF	TGTGCCAGCAGGGGGGCTAGCGGCAGAGGTGAGCAGTACTTC
TRBV4-2	TRBJ2-7	NA	NA	CASSQDQRGTEQYF	TGTGCCAGCAGCCAAGATCAGAGGGGGACCGAGCAGTACTTC
TRBV14	TRBJ2-1	NA	NA	CASSRQLGNEQFF	TGTGCCAGCAGCCGGCAGTTGGGCAATGAGCAGTTCTTC
TRBV5-4	TRBJ1-2	NA	NA	CASSLDSPGIAYGYTF	TGTGCCAGCAGCTTGGACAGCCCGGGAATAGCCTATGGCTACACCTTC